What follows describes a single T cell receptor (beta chain). They ran version v3.0 of the immunoSEQ assay at survey level. Assay: immunoSEQ multiplex PCR; the TCRdb copy retains only in-frame clones and omits some. The sample has over 30,000 clones; approximately 80% are singletons. This record belongs to a study of long-term antiretroviral therapy in people with HIV. The CDR3 has 15 residues. Looked up from germline, CDR1 is LNHDA and CDR2 is SQIVND (reference sequence). V trimming: 7 bases; J trimming: 6 bases; junction bases outside the gene matches: 7. The origin of this receptor is a woman aged 50 to 60 with HIV. The chain is built from TRBV19 and TRBJ1-6, with 9 bases that match TRBD1. Source: unsorted PBMCs, taken 2 years after starting antiretroviral therapy. The CDR3 region has the DNA TGTGCCAGTACACAGGGGGCGCCGGGTAATTCACCCCTCCACTTT. This codes for CASTQGAPGNSPLHF. The full variable domain, with the rest looked up from reference TRBV19 and TRBJ1-6, is DGGITQSPKYLFRKEGQNVTLSCEQNLNHDAMYWYRQDPGQGLRLIYYSQIVNDFQKGDIAEGYSVSREKKESFPLTVTSAQKNPTAFYLCASTQGAPGNSPLHFGNGTRLTVT.